The 5 T cell receptor beta chains below were found in one sample sequenced in a study of cytomegalovirus exposure and HLA in healthy donors. Use of 60 Vbeta and 13 Jbeta primers characterized the PCR. Using immunoSEQ multiplex PCR, the repertoire was profiled, and TCRdb retains in-frame clones only, with some absent. This sample carries some 190,000 clones, 65% to 85% of them seen once, and the ten largest clones take about 2.4%. The sample taken for sequencing was PBMCs. Every receptor here comes from a male donor in good health and CMV-seronegative.

The rearrangement joins TRBV28 to TRBJ2-7; the match to TRBD1 covers 8 bases. V was clipped by 3 bases and J by 0 bases; unmatched bases: 7. The CDR3 totals 16 residues. CDR1 is MDHEN and CDR2 is SYDVKM in the germline V gene. The CDR3 DNA is TGTGCCAGCAGTTTCGATCAGGGGGCAAACTCCTACGAGCAGTACTTC. It encodes CASSFDQGANSYEQYF. The full variable domain, its missing parts supplied by reference TRBV28 and TRBJ2-7, is DVKVTQSSRYLVKRTGEKVFLECVQDMDHENMFWYRQDPGLGLRLIYFSYDVKMKEKGDIPEGYSVSREKKERFSLILESASTNQTSMYLCASSFDQGANSYEQYFGPGTRLTVT.

J is TRBJ2-7 and V is TRBV6-1; TRBD2 might be the D (6 bases). Trimming stripped 5 bases from V and 7 bases from J, with 21 bases between. The CDR3 runs to 15 residues. From germline, CDR1 is MNHNS and CDR2 SASEGT. CDR3 in DNA: TGTGCCAGCAGTCACTTAAGCGGGTCCCCTGAAGAGCAGTACTTC. It specifies CASSHLSGSPEEQYF.

The genes are TRBV6-5 and TRBJ2-7; no definite D call. Germline V gene data show CDR1 as MNHEY and CDR2 as SVGAGI. The CDR3 contains 15 residues. Trimming left V 0 bases short and J 1 base short, with 10 bases between. The CDR3 bases are TGTGCCAGCAGTTACTCGATAGTCTCATCCTACGAGCAGTACTTC. Translation: CASSYSIVSSYEQYF.

The rearrangement links TRBV7-6 to TRBJ1-1; perhaps TRBD1 as D (5 bases). The V end was cut by 3 bases, the J end by 5 bases, with 13 bases between. The CDR3 contains 14 residues. Germline CDR1 reads SGHVS; CDR2 reads FNYEAQ. The CDR3 nucleotides read TGTGCCAGCAGCTTCCCCAGGGCGGGGACTGAAGCTTTCTTT. This gives the protein CASSFPRAGTEAFF. Full variable domain (outside the CDR3, taken from reference TRBV7-6 and TRBJ1-1): GAGVSQSPRYKVTKRGQDVALRCDPISGHVSLYWYRQALGQGPEFLTYFNYEAQQDKSGLPNDRFSAERPEGSISTLTIQRTEQRDSAMYRCASSFPRAGTEAFFGQGTRLTVV.

The chain links TRBV9 to TRBJ2-3; D not resolved. Trimming took off 3 bases at V and 7 bases at J, with 9 bases between the two ends. CDR3 size: 12 residues. Germline V gene data show CDR1 as SGDLS and CDR2 as YYNGEE. Written as DNA, the CDR3 is TGTGCCAGCAGCGCGCTCGGTAATACGCAGTATTTT. It translates to CASSALGNTQYF. Combining the CDR3 with reference TRBV9 and TRBJ2-3 gives the whole variable domain DSGVTQTPKHLITATGQRVTLRCSPRSGDLSVYWYQQSLDQGLQFLIQYYNGEERAKGNILERFSAQQFPDLHSELNLSSLELGDSALYFCASSALGNTQYFGPGTRLTVL.